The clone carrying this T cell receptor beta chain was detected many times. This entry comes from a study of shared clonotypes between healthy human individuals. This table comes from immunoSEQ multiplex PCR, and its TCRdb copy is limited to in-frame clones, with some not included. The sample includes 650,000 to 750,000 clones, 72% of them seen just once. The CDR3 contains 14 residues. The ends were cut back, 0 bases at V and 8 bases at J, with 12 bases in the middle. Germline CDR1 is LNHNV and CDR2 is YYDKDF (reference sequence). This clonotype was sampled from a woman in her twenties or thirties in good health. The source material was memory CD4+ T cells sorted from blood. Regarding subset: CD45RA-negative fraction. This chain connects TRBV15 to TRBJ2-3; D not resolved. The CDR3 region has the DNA TGTGCCACCAGCAGAGAGGTGGTTTTAGGTACGCAGTATTTT. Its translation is CATSREVVLGTQYF.